Listed below are T cell receptor beta chains from one sample, sequenced in a study of blood T cell repertoires in COVID-19. Method: immunoSEQ multiplex PCR; TCRdb's copy keeps in-frame clones and lacks some. Of more than 25,000 clones in the sample, 70% to 90% are singletons; the top ten hold 2.8%. Sequencing used peripheral blood. These receptors were collected from a human donor in a cohort sampled during active COVID-19. CDR3s include the opening cysteine and the closing phenylalanine or tryptophan. D genes are given only for firm matches. Some rows mark clone size as missing; the rest say once, few, many or name a class of expanded clone.

cdr3_length,d_call,v_call,clone_size,j_call,cdr3_nt,cdr3_aa
15,TRBD1,TRBV6-6,NA,TRBJ1-2,TGTGCCAGCAGTTACTTGGACAGGGGGGTTGACGGCTACACCTTC,CASSYLDRGVDGYTF
18,NA,TRBV4-1,once,TRBJ1-2,TGCGCCAGCAGCCCTGGGCCCGACAGGATACAATCTTCCTATGGCTACACCTTC,CASSPGPDRIQSSYGYTF
14,NA,TRBV11-3,NA,TRBJ2-4,TGTGCCAGCAGCTTAGACTCGTCGGTCAACATTCAGTACTTC,CASSLDSSVNIQYF
14,NA,TRBV14,NA,TRBJ1-2,TGTGCCAGCAGCCAAGAGTTGGGGCCTTATGGCTACACCTTC,CASSQELGPYGYTF
18,TRBD1,TRBV9,NA,TRBJ1-6,TGTGCCAGCAGCGCAGCCCCTAAAGACAGGGGCATAGATTCACCCCTCCACTTT,CASSAAPKDRGIDSPLHF
15,NA,TRBV9,NA,TRBJ1-4,TGTGCCAGCAGCGCGGGGAGTCAGGTGGTTGAAAAACTGTTTTTT,CASSAGSQVVEKLFF
14,TRBD2,TRBV29-1,once,TRBJ2-2,TGCAGCACCCCTGGGGAGGGGAACACCGGGGAGCTGTTTTTT,CSTPGEGNTGELFF
13,NA,TRBV19,NA,TRBJ2-7,TGTGCCAGTAGTAATAGCGACTCCTACGAGCAGTACTTC,CASSNSDSYEQYF
15,NA,TRBV2,NA,TRBJ2-1,TGTGCCAGCAGTGGCGAGAGGGTACCCTACAATGAGCAGTTCTTC,CASSGERVPYNEQFF
19,TRBD1,TRBV5-6,once,TRBJ2-7,TGTGCCAGCAGCTTGGCCTCAGGGACAGGGGAACGAGTGAGAAACGAGCAGTACTTC,CASSLASGTGERVRNEQYF
16,TRBD1,TRBV7-9,NA,TRBJ2-5,TGTGCCAGCAGCCCCACACAGGGGGCGCAGCAAGAGACCCAGTACTTC,CASSPTQGAQQETQYF
13,TRBD1,TRBV2,NA,TRBJ2-1,TGTGCCAGCAGTACGGACAGGGTCAATGAGCAGTTCTTC,CASSTDRVNEQFF
14,TRBD2,TRBV15,NA,TRBJ2-1,TGTGCCACCAGAGGCGGGAGCTCCTACAATGAGCAGTTCTTC,CATRGGSSYNEQFF
15,NA,TRBV11-2,NA,TRBJ2-2,TGTGCCAGCAGCCTTCCCGGTTTTTCTACCGGGGAGCTGTTTTTT,CASSLPGFSTGELFF
15,TRBD1,TRBV6-1,NA,TRBJ1-2,TGTGCCAGCAGTGACGGCAGGGGGCGCAGCTATGGCTACACCTTC,CASSDGRGRSYGYTF
15,NA,TRBV28,NA,TRBJ1-5,TGTGCCAGCAGTTTGGGGGGGGGTTGGGCTCAGCCCCAGCATTTT,CASSLGGGWAQPQHF
15,TRBD1,TRBV6-5,NA,TRBJ2-1,TGTGCCAGCAGATCCAGCGACAGGGGTCCTGGTGAGCAGTTCTTC,CASRSSDRGPGEQFF
14,TRBD1,TRBV28,NA,TRBJ2-7,TGTGCCAGCAGTCCCGGACAGGCTGTCTACGAGCAGTACTTC,CASSPGQAVYEQYF
12,NA,TRBV12-5,NA,TRBJ1-2,TGTGCTAGTGGTTATACGGGGGAGGGCTACACCTTC,CASGYTGEGYTF
14,TRBD2,TRBV7-2,NA,TRBJ2-5,TGTGCCAGCAGCTTCACTAGCGGGGAAGAGACCCAGTACTTC,CASSFTSGEETQYF
14,TRBD1,TRBV2,NA,TRBJ1-4,TGTGCCAGCAGTGCACAGGGGGAGGCGGAAAAACTGTTTTTT,CASSAQGEAEKLFF
16,NA,TRBV5-1,NA,TRBJ1-3,TGCGCCAGCAGCTCGGCCCCAGGGAACGCTGGAAACACCATATATTTT,CASSSAPGNAGNTIYF
15,TRBD1,TRBV5-1,NA,TRBJ2-5,TGCGCCAGCAGCCGGACAGGGGGCGACAAGGAGACCCAGTACTTC,CASSRTGGDKETQYF
15,NA,TRBV5-4,NA,TRBJ2-5,TGTGCCAGCAGCTTGAACCCCTCTGGGCGTGAGACCCAGTACTTC,CASSLNPSGRETQYF
12,TRBD1,TRBV12-3/TRBV12-4,once,TRBJ2-7,TGTGCCAGCAGTAAACGACAGGGCGAGCAGTACTTC,CASSKRQGEQYF
15,TRBD2,TRBV7-9,NA,TRBJ2-7,TGTGCCGTATCCGGGACTAGCGGGACTACCTACGAGCAGTACTTC,CAVSGTSGTTYEQYF
15,NA,TRBV5-1,NA,TRBJ1-2,TGCGCCAGCAGCTTGGCATCGGCAGGGAACTATGGCTACACCTTC,CASSLASAGNYGYTF
15,NA,TRBV3-1/TRBV3-2,NA,TRBJ2-7,TGTGCCAGCAGCCAAGGATCAGGGGTCTCCTACGAGCAGTACTTC,CASSQGSGVSYEQYF
12,NA,TRBV4-1,NA,TRBJ2-1,TGCGCCAGCAGCCGCACCGGCGGTGAGCAGTTCTTC,CASSRTGGEQFF
14,NA,TRBV6-2/TRBV6-3,NA,TRBJ1-5,TGTGCCAGCAGTTACGCGGGGTGGCGGCAGCCCCAGCATTTT,CASSYAGWRQPQHF
16,TRBD1,TRBV19,NA,TRBJ1-4,TGTGCCAGTAGTATCGGGACAGACGCAACTAATGAAAAACTGTTTTTT,CASSIGTDATNEKLFF
13,NA,TRBV2,NA,TRBJ1-1,TGTGCCAGCACCCCATGGGAGGGTAGCGATGCTTTCTTT,CASTPWEGSDAFF
15,TRBD2,TRBV29-1,NA,TRBJ2-2,TGCAGCCTCAAATGGTTAGCGGGGAACACCGGGGAGCTGTTTTTT,CSLKWLAGNTGELFF
12,TRBD2,TRBV19,NA,TRBJ2-7,TGTGCCAGTAGTAGCGGGGGCTACGAGCAGTACTTC,CASSSGGYEQYF
13,NA,TRBV5-6,NA,TRBJ2-7,TGTGCCAGCAGCTCAAACAGGGAATACGAGCAGTACTTC,CASSSNREYEQYF
15,TRBD1,TRBV2,once,TRBJ1-6,TGTGCCAGCAGGGACAGGGGAGCGCGTAATTCACCCCTCCACTTT,CASRDRGARNSPLHF
14,NA,TRBV5-1,NA,TRBJ2-1,TGCGCCAGCAGCTTGGGAGGCTCCTACAATGAGCAGTTCTTC,CASSLGGSYNEQFF
14,NA,TRBV5-5,NA,TRBJ2-5,TGTGCCAGCAGCTTAGGAGGGGTCGAAGAGACCCAGTACTTC,CASSLGGVEETQYF
14,NA,TRBV30,NA,TRBJ1-4,TGTGCCTGGAGTGAAAGACAGTACGATGAAAAACTGTTTTTT,CAWSERQYDEKLFF
15,NA,TRBV27,NA,TRBJ2-1,TGTGCCAGCAGTTTCGGTCAGGGGTCCTACAATGAGCAGTTCTTC,CASSFGQGSYNEQFF
13,NA,TRBV29-1,NA,TRBJ1-4,TGCAGCGCTCGGCGGTCAACTAATGAAAAACTGTTTTTT,CSARRSTNEKLFF